The 21 T cell receptor beta chains listed next were all sequenced from one sample in a study of neurological immune-mediated disorders (dated by TCRdb to the late 2010s). The protocol used for the library was 5' RACE. Sequencing instrument: Illumina HiSeq 2500. TCRdb handled the public reads itself, with Q25 trimming in fastp and clone calling in MiXCR, and kept productive beta chains. Entries are consolidated by CDR3 protein sequence, retaining the most common genes and DNA. The sample has some 48,000 distinct CDR3 sequences on record, over 4.5% of them singletons. Approximately 1.5% of the sample is held by the ten biggest clonotypes. Material: CD4+ T cells from blood. The receptors here all came from a woman aged 18-35 years with multiple sclerosis.

This clonotype was recorded at least ten times. The chain joins TRBV7-2 to TRBJ2-5, with 9 bases aligning to TRBD2. Germline loops: CDR1 SGHTA, CDR2 FQGNSA. This CDR3 is built from 15 residues. Unmatched junction bases numbered 6, after V lost 2 bases and J lost 5 bases. The CDR3 reads CASSLSREGWETQYF. The DNA of the CDR3 is TGTGCCAGCAGCTTATCGCGGGAGGGTTGGGAGACCCAGTACTTC. Combining the CDR3 with reference TRBV7-2 and TRBJ2-5 gives the whole variable domain GAGVSQSPSNKVTEKGKDVELRCDPISGHTALYWYRQSLGQGLEFLIYFQGNSAPDKSGLPSDRFSAERTGGSVSTLTIQRTQQEDSAVYLCASSLSREGWETQYFGPGTRLLVL.

There are a few counts of this clonotype. V and J are TRBV11-2 and TRBJ2-3, with a tentative D call TRBD1 (6 bases). The CDR3 is made up of 16 amino acids. V lost 5 bases and J 0 bases, leaving 15 bases between the germline ends. Germline V gene lookup returns CDR1 SGHAT and CDR2 FQNNGV. CDR3 amino acids: CASSRGTHTSTDTQYF. Here the CDR3 DNA reads TGTGCCAGCAGCCGAGGGACACACACCAGCACAGATACGCAGTATTTT. The full variable domain, completed using reference TRBV11-2 and TRBJ2-3, is EAGVAQSPRYKIIEKRQSVAFWCNPISGHATLYWYQQILGQGPKLLIQFQNNGVVDDSQLPKDRFSAERLKGVDSTLKIQPAKLEDSAVYLCASSRGTHTSTDTQYFGPGTRLTVL.

This clonotype has at least ten counts. The chain recombines TRBV18 with TRBJ1-2; D gene ambiguous. The CDR3 consists of 16 residues. V was cut by 3 bases and J by 0 bases, with 14 bases left in between. Germline values: CDR1 KGHSH, CDR2 LQKENI. The CDR3 spells CASSPSSLQANYGYTF. The CDR3 coding sequence is TGTGCCAGCTCACCCAGCAGCCTTCAAGCTAACTATGGCTACACCTTC.

The sample holds many counts of this clonotype. The rearrangement joins TRBV2 to TRBJ2-5; D is possibly TRBD2 (6 bases). The germline V and J ends were trimmed by 4 bases and 0 bases, with 9 bases remaining between them. Germline V gives CDR1 SNHLY, CDR2 FYNNEI. This CDR3 is built from 14 residues. The CDR3: CASSAERDQETQYF. As DNA, the CDR3 is TGTGCCAGCAGTGCTGAGCGGGACCAAGAGACCCAGTACTTC.

This clonotype was observed at least ten times. The chain couples TRBV20-1 to TRBJ1-5; possible D gene TRBD1, 5 bases. The V gene lost 6 bases and the J gene lost 0 bases, with 6 bases spanning the gap. The CDR3 totals 12 residues. Germline-derived CDR1 and CDR2 are DFQATT and SNEGSKA (reference sequence). CDR3 region: CSARVSNQPQHF. CDR3 nucleotide sequence: TGCAGTGCCAGGGTTAGCAATCAGCCCCAGCATTTT.

This clonotype occurred many times. The chain is built from TRBV5-1 and TRBJ2-7, with 7 bases that match TRBD1. The V gene's germline CDR1 is SGHRS and CDR2 YFSETQ. Trimming at V came to 0 bases and at J to 4 bases, leaving 16 bases not matched to a gene. The CDR3 length is 18 residues. Here the CDR3 DNA reads TGCGCCAGCAGCTTGGGGTCTATTGACAGGGATACATTTTACGAGCAGTACTTC. Its protein product is CASSLGSIDRDTFYEQYF.

This clonotype was seen repeatedly, ten times or more. The V call is TRBV6-5, the J call TRBJ1-5; 8 bases agree with TRBD1. CDR1 and CDR2 from the germline V gene are MNHEY and SVGAGI. The CDR3 consists of 17 residues. J lost 1 base, V lost 6 bases, and 11 bases had no gene match. CDR3 DNA sequence: TGTGCCAGCAGCCGGACCGGACAGGGTAAGAGCAATCAGCCCCAGCATTTT. It encodes CASSRTGQGKSNQPQHF.

At least ten counts were recorded for this clonotype. This rearrangement joins TRBV6-5 to TRBJ2-3, with 11 bases fitting TRBD1. The CDR3 consists of 15 residues. The germline V gene has CDR1 MNHEY and CDR2 SVGAGI. V dropped 6 bases and J dropped 5; count of bases not matched to a gene: 7. This chain's CDR3 is CASSRGQGVGDTQYF. CDR3 in DNA: TGTGCCAGCAGCAGGGGACAGGGGGTGGGAGATACGCAGTATTTT.

This clonotype appeared many times. The chain links TRBV7-2 to TRBJ2-4; D may be TRBD2 (6 bases). The ends were cut back, 2 bases at V and 7 bases at J, with 15 bases in the middle. Germline V lookup: CDR1 SGHTA, CDR2 FQGNSA. The CDR3 has 15 residues. The CDR3 nucleotides are TGTGCCAGCAGCTTAAAATTCGCGGGAATGAACATTCAGTACTTC. It codes for CASSLKFAGMNIQYF.

This clonotype came up many times. The chain employs TRBV14 and TRBJ2-5, with D possibly being TRBD2 (5 bases). The CDR3 is 15 amino acids. The germline V and J ends were trimmed by 1 base and 4 bases, with 13 bases remaining between them. From germline, CDR1 is SGHDN and CDR2 FVKESK. Written as DNA, the CDR3 is TGTGCCAGCAGCCAAGCACACGCCCGGGGAGAGACCCAGTACTTC. As protein: CASSQAHARGETQYF.

The V call is TRBV7-2, the J call TRBJ2-1; 7 bases line up with TRBD2. The V gene's germline CDR1 is SGHTA and CDR2 FQGNSA. The CDR3 spans 14 residues. Unmatched junction bases numbered 2, after V lost 0 bases and J lost 6 bases. The CDR3 coding sequence is TGTGCCAGCAGCTTAGCGGGGGGGGTCAATGAGCAGTTCTTC. Its protein product is CASSLAGGVNEQFF.

The CDR3 DNA follows: TGCGCCAGCAGCTCCCGCCTAACTCCCTACAATGAGCAGTTCTTC. It translates to CASSSRLTPYNEQFF. This sequence joins TRBV5-1 and TRBJ2-1; D not resolved. V was clipped by 3 bases and J by 2 bases, with 12 bases between them. Per germline, CDR1 SGHRS and CDR2 YFSETQ. The CDR3 runs 15 residues.

The sample holds many counts of this clonotype. The chain couples TRBV4-1 to TRBJ2-1, with TRBD2 matching 16 bases. The CDR3 runs 18 residues. Germline V CDR1 and CDR2: MGHRA, YSYEKL. The ends lost 4 bases at V and 8 bases at J; junction bases unmatched: 11. The DNA for the CDR3 is TGCGCCAGCAGCCGAGAGGGGACTAGCGGGGGGGCGTTAGATGAGCAGTTCTTC. Protein: CASSREGTSGGALDEQFF.

This clonotype came up many times. V and J are TRBV20-1 and TRBJ1-1; 9 bases are shared with TRBD1. The CDR3 runs to 16 residues. The ends lost 3 bases at V and 5 bases at J; junction bases unmatched: 13. The germline CDR1 and CDR2 sequences are DFQATT and SNEGSKA (reference sequence). The CDR3 loop is CSAREGVTGGRTEAFF. CDR3 in DNA: TGCAGTGCTAGGGAGGGGGTCACAGGGGGCAGGACTGAAGCTTTCTTT.

This clonotype was counted ten times or more. The chain recombines TRBV20-1 with TRBJ1-1; unclear D gene. Per the germline V gene, CDR1 is DFQATT and CDR2 is SNEGSKA (reference sequence). The CDR3 contains 13 residues. Trimming stripped 6 bases from V and 4 bases from J, with 15 bases between. This CDR3 is CSAREDLFTEAFF. CDR3 nucleotides: TGCAGTGCCCGGGAGGACCTCTTCACTGAAGCTTTCTTT.

This clonotype was counted many times. CDR3 protein: CASSSSAGGGYTF. The CDR3 bases are TGCGCCAGCAGCTCCTCGGCAGGTGGTGGCTACACCTTC. The rearrangement links TRBV5-1 to TRBJ1-2; D unresolved. Germline assignment: CDR1 SGHRS and CDR2 YFSETQ. The germline V and J ends were trimmed by 3 bases and 7 bases, with 13 bases remaining between them. The CDR3 length is 13 residues.

There are many counts of this clonotype. J is TRBJ2-7 and V is TRBV3-2; the table calls TRBD1, which could not be checked here. TRBV3-2 is termed a pseudogene. CDR3 length: 14 amino acids. Written as DNA, the CDR3 is TGTGCCAGCAGGGGCGGGGGACATGTCTACGAGCAGTACGTC. Translating it yields CASRGGGHVYEQYV.

The sample holds many counts of this clonotype. CDR3 region: CASSSRVGRGEQFF. The CDR3 DNA follows: TGTGCCAGCAGCTCGCGAGTCGGGAGGGGTGAGCAGTTCTTC. The chain has TRBV7-2 and TRBJ2-1; 8 positions match TRBD2. Trimming removed 4 bases from V and 9 bases from J; junction bases left unmatched: 8. CDR1 and CDR2 (germline): SGHTA, FQGNSA. The CDR3 spans 14 residues. Together with reference TRBV7-2 and TRBJ2-1, the CDR3 gives the full variable domain: GAGVSQSPSNKVTEKGKDVELRCDPISGHTALYWYRQSLGQGLEFLIYFQGNSAPDKSGLPSDRFSAERTGGSVSTLTIQRTQQEDSAVYLCASSSRVGRGEQFFGPGTRLTVL.

This clonotype has a count of ten or more. The chain links TRBV20-1 to TRBJ1-5; 10 bases map to TRBD1. Trimming at V came to 1 base and at J to 6 bases, leaving 9 bases not matched to a gene. Germline V gene lookup returns CDR1 DFQATT and CDR2 SNEGSKA (reference sequence). The CDR3 is 16 residues long. CDR3 DNA: TGCAGTGCTAGAGCGGGACCCGGGACAGGGGTTCAGCCCCAGCATTTT. This sequence encodes CSARAGPGTGVQPQHF.

This clonotype was recorded many times. The V call is TRBV5-1, the J call TRBJ1-5, with TRBD1 matching over 12 bases. Germline V gene sequence: CDR1 SGHRS, CDR2 YFSETQ. Germline trimming cut 3 bases from V and 7 bases from J; bases unmatched to any gene: 14. The CDR3 covers 18 residues. The CDR3 sequence is CASSSKTPGTGGSQPQHF. DNA of the CDR3: TGCGCCAGCAGCTCGAAGACCCCTGGGACAGGGGGCAGCCAGCCCCAGCATTTT.

This clonotype was seen at least ten times. This chain uses TRBV4-1 with TRBJ1-1; D remains unclear. The V gene lost 0 bases and the J gene lost 4 bases, with 15 bases spanning the gap. This CDR3 region has 16 residues. CDR1 and CDR2 (germline): MGHRA, YSYEKL. The chain's CDR3 is CASSQDGVRVPTEAFF. CDR3 in DNA: TGCGCCAGCAGCCAAGATGGTGTGCGGGTACCCACTGAAGCTTTCTTT.